This T cell receptor (beta chain) was found in a study of beta chain features in type 1 diabetes (dated by TCRdb to 2016 to 2019). As for the study more broadly: Patients and healthy donors did not differ in mean age, gender distribution, total cell number or subset yield. A total of approximately 99,000,000 sorted cells were examined across all samples, and RNA yield correlated strongly with the number of cells per subset. Naive and central memory subsets were obtained from all 28 donors, but regulatory and stem cell-like memory subsets were isolated from only 8 patients and 8 healthy donors. In the study, TCRB repertoires of sorted circulating CD4+ T cell subsets from recently diagnosed type 1 diabetes patients were compared with those of matched healthy donors. Results and caveats for the whole study, not just this receptor: Type 1 diabetes patients showed a moderate but significant shortening of TCRB CDR3 length in all four CD4+ subsets. PCR might favor shorter templates, but patient and control samples were amplified and corrected together, so any skew would affect both groups equally. Because cDNA rather than genomic DNA was sequenced, highly expressing activated cells could have been over-represented, although no difference in activation and CD3 levels was found between groups. At VDJ recombination sites, type 1 diabetes patients had fewer insertions and more deleted nucleotides, which implies abnormalities in thymic rearrangement. Naive, central memory and regulatory TCRB repertoires appeared to be more alike among patients than among healthy donors. Only small numbers of individuals were included in the HLA sub-analyses, which left unresolved whether HLA type had any influence on TCRB rearrangement.

On this clone itself: This receptor's antigen is unknown. No qualities accompany the bases; no much larger clone lies one base away.

Each donor gave one peripheral blood draw, averaging about 100 mL, which was collected into heparinised tubes. A BD FACSAria II was used to sort naive, central memory, regulatory and stem cell-like memory CD4+ T cells with a panel that included CD45RO, CCR7, CD25, CD127, CD95 and CD27. Every sorted population had a purity above 95%. PBMCs were separated immediately by Lymphoprep density gradient centrifugation and were stained directly, without being cultured. To minimize batch effects, samples were stained and sorted in pairs, one healthy donor with one patient per experiment. The High Capacity cDNA Reverse Transcription Kit was used to reverse transcribe all of the isolated RNA, meaning that expressed TCRB transcripts were what got sequenced. Deep immunoSEQ sequencing was performed on naive, central memory and regulatory T cell samples, with an average of about 3.6 million total reads per sample. Sorted cells were lysed in RLT buffer, and RNA was extracted using DNase-treated RNeasy Micro or Mini kits according to cell number. Each cell subset was processed on its own to prevent cross-contamination, while patient and healthy donor samples were processed together. TCRB sequences were amplified from cDNA with the immunoSEQ multiplex PCR, producing 87-bp fragments spanning the CDR3 region. Amplicons were sequenced on the Illumina HiSeq platform. The authors' pipeline ran thus. Synthetic template baselines were used to correct PCR bias computationally, reads within Hamming distance 2 were collapsed, and singletons that could not be merged were discarded. By aligning reads against IMGT, V, D and J genes, CDR3 length, and insertions or deletions at six rearrangement sites were assigned. Within each subset, clonotype counts were normalized to the number of sorted cells before true diversity and Gini coefficients were calculated with the tcR R package. The overlap coefficient, calculated on TCRB nucleotide sequences, was used to measure repertoire sharing. Out-of-frame TCRB sequences from naive cells were analyzed as a proxy for the pre-selection repertoire. Held by TCRdb, this immuneACCESS table contains in-frame sequences only and omits some clones. Under half of the omission traces to an unresolved V gene where checked; the cause of the rest is unknown. D and trimming were read from the DNA, whereas the V and J calls and clone size are those reported in that table. The sample table records around 500,000 clones; about an eighth of these occur just once. About 0.042% of the sample is in the top ten clones.

Measured from the cysteine to the phenylalanine, the CDR3 is 14 residues long. Just the 42-base CDR3 DNA is kept, in frame starting at base 1. CDR1 and CDR2 are drawn from the germline V gene: KGHSH, LQKENI. V is clipped by 3 bases and J by 0 bases, and the sequence between their germline boundaries is 9 bases long. This sequence uses TRBV18 and TRBJ2-7; the D gene is possibly TRBD1 or TRBD2, each agreeing over 5 bases. The clonotype originates from a woman aged 18 to 35 in good health. The sequencing sample was made of naive CD4+ T cells from blood. The cell subset or site label here, explained by the study, means: true naive CD4+ T cells. In nucleotides, the sequence is TGTGCCAGCTCACCTAAGGGGAGCTCCTACGAGCAGTACTTC. This translates into CASSPKGSSYEQYF.